This T cell receptor beta chain was documented in a study of tumor-infiltrating lymphocytes in primary liver carcinoma (dated by TCRdb to the late 2010s). In the study overall: Between late 2015 and March 2016, about five patients in China with histopathologically diagnosed primary liver carcinoma had their tumors surgically resected. Hepatocellular carcinoma (four) or combined HCC and intrahepatic cholangiocarcinoma (one) was present in the five patients, who were three men and two women aged 30 to 69 years. The five patients had tumors of stage T1-T3 N0M0, with maximum diameters ranging from roughly 4.2 to 10 cm. Each sample produced about 3.5 to 7.13 million productive TCRbeta reads, and read depth showed no significant difference between tissue types. The study combined TCRbeta repertoire sequencing, expression microarrays and whole-exome sequencing across five regions of each liver tumor, with adjacent normal tissue and blood. A total of approximately 35 specimens from 5 patients underwent TCRbeta repertoire sequencing, comprising 25 tumor regions, 5 adjacent noncancerous liver tissues and 5 peripheral blood samples. Repertoires from technical replicates were highly reproducible, with mean shared-clone rates roughly 0.87 and correlation coefficients above 0.98. Findings and caveats that apply to the study as a whole: The study included only four to six patients, and the authors note findings should be validated in a larger study. Repertoire overlap was found to be higher between tumor regions (mean roughly 36%) than between tumor-adjacent (roughly 17%) or tumor-blood (about 14%) pairs, consistent with antigen-driven expansion. Compared with blood, tumors had a significantly larger share of the repertoire taken up by the top 250 clones (p = 0.039). Comparison of CD4+ and CD8+ T cell repertoires was precluded by the use of bulk unsorted samples. Because sequencing covered only the TCR beta chain and unpaired alpha chains were not captured, true repertoire diversity is likely underestimated.

The CDR3, cysteine through phenylalanine, is 12 amino acids long. Here the CDR3 DNA is all that survives: 36 bases in frame from base 1. Blood RNA was extracted from unsorted whole blood using TRIzol reagent, and germline DNA was obtained with the DNeasy Blood & Tissue kit. Patients had chronic HBV infection and were treatment-naive at sampling. Before surgery, about 4 milliliters of peripheral blood were collected into K2EDTA tubes. A constant-region primer and ProtoScript II reverse transcriptase were used to reverse-transcribe TCRbeta-specific cDNA from about 0.55 ug total RNA. Three nested multiplex PCR rounds, following a slightly modified ARM-PCR procedure, were used to build the TCRbeta libraries. Each of the first two PCR rounds ran for roughly 11 cycles and used multiplex TRBV1-TRBV30 forward primers together with a Cbeta reverse primer. Sample barcodes and Illumina adapters were attached in a final 25-cycle PCR using Deep VentR polymerase. Before sequencing, amplicons between 200 and 500 bp were purified from gel using a QIAquick gel extraction kit. The TCRbeta amplicons were sequenced with 250-bp paired-end reads on an Illumina HiSeq 2500. The authors' analysis ran thus. To recover full CDR3 sequences, reads were quality-trimmed using Trimmomatic v0.33 and paired reads were then merged using FLASH v1.2.11. V, D and J germline segments were assigned to the rearranged TCRbeta sequences by MiGEC v1.2.1b. Clonotype statistics, along with Shannon-Wiener diversity indices, were calculated using VDJtools v1.0.0. Except for diversity analysis, only each sample's 250 most abundant clonotypes were used in subsequent analyses to reduce sampling bias. Through fastp at Q25 and MiXCR, TCRdb rebuilt clones from the public reads, retaining in-frame beta chains. Each entry merges the rows of one CDR3 protein and shows their most common DNA and genes. TCRdb assigned the V and J calls; the authors' analysis was not used. The table for this sample lists fewer than 350,000 distinct CDR3 sequences; approximately 65% of them were counted only once. More than 8.5% of the sample lies in the top ten.

Concerning this clonotype itself: Its antigen specificity is not known. The germline gene is not matched at one end of the junction; a read error may be the cause.

Specimen: peripheral blood. The clonotype originates from a man aged 35-49 years with primary liver carcinoma and hepatitis B virus infection. The chain couples TRBV12-3 or TRBV12-4 to TRBJ2-7; the D gene cannot be named for sure. The nucleotide sequence reads TGTACCAGCAGTTTTTGGCCTAACGGGCAGTACTTC. Its translation reads: CTSSFWPNGQYF.